This is a list of T cell receptor beta chains from one sample in a study of control samples from healthy donors and cancer patients. The data were produced by immunoSEQ multiplex PCR, yet TCRdb's version contains in-frame clones alone and is incomplete. The table has 35,000 to 55,000 clones, about 89% seen once; the top ten hold 9.5% to 13%. The sample was PBMCs. These TCRs come from a woman in her sixties or seventies with lung cancer. Each CDR3 is given with its conserved first and last residue. A D gene is named only where the DNA matches it firmly. Size is stated for part of the rows, as once, few or many counts, or as a class when the clone is expanded.

v_gene	d_gene	j_gene	len	abundance	CDR3nt	CDR3aa
TRBV6-1	-	TRBJ2-7	15	few	TGTGCCAGCAGTGAAGCATCTAGGTTTTGGGACGAGCAGTACTTC	CASSEASRFWDEQYF
TRBV12-3/TRBV12-4	-	TRBJ2-1	11	-	TGTGCCAGCTCGGGGCTTAATGAGCAGTTCTTC	CASSGLNEQFF
TRBV2	TRBD1	TRBJ1-1	13	-	TGTGCCAGCAGTGCTAACAGGGGGCTGGTGGCTTTCTTT	CASSANRGLVAFF
TRBV6-1	TRBD2	TRBJ2-1	16	-	TGTGCCAGCAGTGAGTTCGGGCGGGAGGGCCGCAATGAGCAGTTCTTC	CASSEFGREGRNEQFF
TRBV6-5	-	TRBJ2-1	13	-	TGTGCCAGCAGTTACTCGAAAGAAAATGAGCAGTTCTTC	CASSYSKENEQFF
TRBV28	-	TRBJ1-4	16	-	TGTGCCAGCAGTGCACCCTGGGGGGGCGGTGATGAAAAACTGTTTTTT	CASSAPWGGGDEKLFF
TRBV15	-	TRBJ1-5	16	-	TGTGCCACCAGCAGAGATCTGTCAGGCCCCAATCAGCCCCAGCATTTT	CATSRDLSGPNQPQHF
TRBV15	-	TRBJ1-5	14	once	TGTGCCACCAGCTGGCACGGTCCGAATCAGCCCCAGCATTTT	CATSWHGPNQPQHF
TRBV9	TRBD2	TRBJ2-3	12	-	TGTGCCAGCAGCGAGGGGACTAGCGGGGTGCATTTT	CASSEGTSGVHF
TRBV7-2	TRBD1	TRBJ2-1	13	-	TGTGCCAGCAGTCCTGCAGGGGGCCGTGAGCAGTTCTTC	CASSPAGGREQFF
TRBV4-3	-	TRBJ2-7	15	-	TGCGCCAGCAGCCAAGATACAGGACGGGACTACGAGCAGTACTTC	CASSQDTGRDYEQYF
TRBV10-3	TRBD2	TRBJ2-1	14	-	TGCGCTAGCGGGAGGGGCCCACCAAACAATGAGCAGTTCTTC	CASGRGPPNNEQFF
TRBV4-1	TRBD2	TRBJ2-2	17	-	TGCGCCAGCAGCCATACTAGCGGGAGGGAGAACACCGGGGAGCTGTTTTTT	CASSHTSGRENTGELFF
TRBV6-5	-	TRBJ1-5	13	-	TGTGCCAGCACCTTGGACACCTATCAGCCCCAGCATTTT	CASTLDTYQPQHF
TRBV27	-	TRBJ2-2	16	-	TGTGCCAGCAGTGCTAGCGAGCACCGGATGAAGGGGGAGCTGTTTTTT	CASSASEHRMKGELFF
TRBV7-9	-	TRBJ2-5	14	-	TGTGCCAGCAGCACCCGGGACTGGCAAGAGACCCAGTACTTC	CASSTRDWQETQYF
TRBV28	-	TRBJ1-2	14	-	TGTGCCAGCGCAATAGTGTCGCCGAACTATGGCTACACCTTC	CASAIVSPNYGYTF
TRBV14	-	TRBJ2-3	14	-	TGTGCCAGCAGCCAAATCCTGGGAACAGATACGCAGTATTTT	CASSQILGTDTQYF
TRBV2	TRBD2	TRBJ2-3	15	-	TGTGCCAGCAGGAAAATACTAGCGGGCACAGATACGCAGTATTTT	CASRKILAGTDTQYF
TRBV9	TRBD2	TRBJ2-6	16	-	TGTGCCAGCAGCACGACTAGCGGGGCTGGGGCCAACGTCCTGACTTTC	CASSTTSGAGANVLTF
TRBV12-3/TRBV12-4	-	TRBJ2-7	13	-	TGTGCCAGCAGTTCCGGAAGAGTCTACGAGCAGTACTTC	CASSSGRVYEQYF
TRBV4-1	TRBD1	TRBJ2-3	20	-	TGCGCCAGCAGCCAAACCAGTCCCGGGACAGGGAACCCTAGCACAGATACGCAGTATTTT	CASSQTSPGTGNPSTDTQYF
TRBV11-2	-	TRBJ1-4	13	-	TGTGCCAGCAGCCTTGGGGCAGAAGAAAAACTGTTTTTT	CASSLGAEEKLFF
TRBV7-7	-	TRBJ2-2	14	-	TGTGCCAGCAGCCCCAAGGTGAACACCGGGGAGCTGTTTTTT	CASSPKVNTGELFF
TRBV28	-	TRBJ1-5	16	-	TGTGCCAGCAGTCGGATTACAGGGTATAGCAATCAGCCCCAGCATTTT	CASSRITGYSNQPQHF
TRBV9	-	TRBJ1-4	13	few	TGTGCCAGCAGCGTAGCTACTGATGAAAAACTGTTTTTT	CASSVATDEKLFF
TRBV6-5	-	TRBJ1-1	13	-	TGTGCCAGCAGTTACTCGGGGGCTGTTGAAGCTTTCTTT	CASSYSGAVEAFF
TRBV9	-	TRBJ1-5	15	-	TGTGCCAGCAGCGTAGAAGGGACGGGCAATCAGCCCCAGCATTTT	CASSVEGTGNQPQHF
TRBV10-3	TRBD1	TRBJ1-1	14	-	TGTGCCATAACCAGGACAGGGCAGAACACTGAAGCTTTCTTT	CAITRTGQNTEAFF
TRBV5-1	TRBD2	TRBJ2-3	16	-	TGCGCCAGCAGCTTGCTAGCGGGGGGGGCTTCAGATACGCAGTATTTT	CASSLLAGGASDTQYF
TRBV7-2	-	TRBJ2-2	13	few	TGTGCCAGCAGCTTAGTCCACACCGGGGAGCTGTTTTTT	CASSLVHTGELFF